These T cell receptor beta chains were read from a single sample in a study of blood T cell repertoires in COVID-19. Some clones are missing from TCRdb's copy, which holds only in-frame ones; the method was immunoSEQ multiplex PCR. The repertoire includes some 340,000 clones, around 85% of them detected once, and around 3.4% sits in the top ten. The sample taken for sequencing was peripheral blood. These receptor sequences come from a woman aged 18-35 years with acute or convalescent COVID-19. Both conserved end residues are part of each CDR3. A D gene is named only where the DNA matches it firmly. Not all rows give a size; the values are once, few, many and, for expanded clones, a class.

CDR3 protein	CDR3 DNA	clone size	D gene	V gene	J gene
CASSIVQGPIFSAENIQYF	TGTGCCAGTAGTATAGTGCAGGGGCCAATCTTCTCCGCGGAAAACATTCAGTACTTC	.	.	TRBV19	TRBJ2-4
CASSYSLGAEEQYF	TGTGCCAGCAGTTACTCTCTGGGAGCAGAAGAGCAGTACTTC	.	.	TRBV6-5	TRBJ2-7
CASSPDGRGRTEAFF	TGTGCCAGTAGCCCGGACGGAAGGGGGCGAACTGAAGCTTTCTTT	.	TRBD1	TRBV19	TRBJ1-1
CAWARGRDGNTIYF	TGTGCCTGGGCAAGGGGGAGGGATGGAAACACCATATATTTT	.	.	TRBV30	TRBJ1-3
CASSPDSLYGYTF	TGTGCCAGCAGTCCTGACAGCCTCTATGGCTACACCTTC	.	.	TRBV6-5	TRBJ1-2
CASSYSSGTSTDTQYF	TGTGCCAGCAGTTATTCTAGCGGGACTAGCACAGATACGCAGTATTTT	.	TRBD2	TRBV2	TRBJ2-3
CSVESAGEEYGYTF	TGCAGCGTTGAATCCGCGGGTGAGGAATATGGCTACACCTTC	once	.	TRBV29-1	TRBJ1-2
CTWTVRTGKGGNTIYF	TGTACCTGGACCGTCCGAACAGGGAAGGGAGGAAACACCATATATTTT	.	.	TRBV30	TRBJ1-3
CASSMTRQGIGYTF	TGTGCCAGTAGTATGACCCGACAGGGGATCGGCTACACCTTC	.	TRBD1	TRBV19	TRBJ1-2
CASSYSTGGGYTF	TGTGCCAGCAGTTACTCGACCGGGGGTGGCTACACCTTC	.	.	TRBV6-2/TRBV6-3	TRBJ1-2
CASSEGTGHTDTQYF	TGTGCCAGCAGTGAAGGGACAGGGCACACAGATACGCAGTATTTT	few	TRBD1	TRBV6-1	TRBJ2-3
CASSKVRTSGIRPLRDEQYF	TGTGCCAGCAGCAAAGTAAGGACTAGCGGGATTCGTCCACTAAGGGACGAGCAGTACTTC	.	.	TRBV21-1	TRBJ2-7
CASSPRTGHLNTEAFF	TGTGCCAGCAGCCCGCGGACAGGGCACCTTAACACTGAAGCTTTCTTT	.	TRBD1	TRBV28	TRBJ1-1
CAWSSGGWGTSNQPQHF	TGTGCCTGGAGTTCAGGGGGTTGGGGGACATCTAATCAGCCCCAGCATTTT	.	TRBD1	TRBV30	TRBJ1-5
CASSPSHAGGIDTQYF	TGTGCCAGCAGCCCCTCACATGCGGGGGGGATAGATACGCAGTATTTT	.	TRBD2	TRBV7-2	TRBJ2-3
CASSLIGGAETQYF	TGTGCCAGCAGTTTAATAGGGGGGGCAGAGACCCAGTACTTC	.	.	TRBV27	TRBJ2-5
CATSRDGQGDQPQHF	TGTGCCACCAGCAGAGATGGGCAGGGCGATCAGCCCCAGCATTTT	.	.	TRBV15	TRBJ1-5
CAISATGEAEAFF	TGTGCCATCAGTGCAACGGGAGAGGCTGAAGCTTTCTTT	.	.	TRBV10-3	TRBJ1-1
CAWSVNGGGQPQHF	TGTGCCTGGAGTGTAAACGGGGGGGGTCAGCCCCAGCATTTT	.	.	TRBV30	TRBJ1-5
CASSSMRTEYNEQFF	TGTGCCAGCAGTAGTATGCGGACAGAGTACAATGAGCAGTTCTTC	.	.	TRBV27	TRBJ2-1
CATSTDRGPNYGYTF	TGTGCCACCAGTACGGACAGGGGGCCTAACTATGGCTACACCTTC	.	TRBD1	TRBV15	TRBJ1-2
CASSLGGSRGYGYTF	TGTGCCAGCAGCTTAGGGGGTTCACGGGGCTATGGCTACACCTTC	.	.	TRBV7-8	TRBJ1-2
CASSGASSTNEKLFF	TGCGCCAGCAGCGGGGCGTCGTCAACTAATGAAAAACTGTTTTTT	few	.	TRBV5-1	TRBJ1-4
CASSSWTGNSGNTIYF	TGTGCCAGCAGCTCCTGGACAGGAAACTCTGGAAACACCATATATTTT	.	TRBD1	TRBV7-2	TRBJ1-3
CASSLGSGTEAFF	TGCGCCAGCAGCTTGGGCTCGGGGACAGAAGCTTTCTTT	once	.	TRBV5-1	TRBJ1-1
CASSPTGLGYTF	TGCGCCAGCAGCCCGACAGGATTAGGCTACACCTTC	.	.	TRBV5-1	TRBJ1-2
CASSFRNRPLMPQHF	TGTGCCAGCAGTTTTAGGAACAGGCCTCTAATGCCCCAGCATTTT	.	.	TRBV28	TRBJ1-5
CASSLGGRVTEAFF	TGTGCCAGCAGTCTAGGGGGCAGGGTCACTGAAGCTTTCTTT	.	TRBD1	TRBV6-5	TRBJ1-1
CAIGTSGSYEQYF	TGTGCCATCGGGACATCCGGCTCCTACGAGCAGTACTTC	.	.	TRBV2	TRBJ2-7
CASSFTGTPYEQYF	TGTGCCAGCAGCTTTACAGGAACGCCCTACGAGCAGTACTTC	.	.	TRBV7-3	TRBJ2-7
CASSTRGTGKGTQYF	TGTGCCAGCAGCACCCGAGGGACAGGGAAGGGGACCCAGTACTTC	.	TRBD1	TRBV5-6	TRBJ2-5
CATSDSTDTDTQYF	TGTGCCACCAGTGATTCGACAGACACAGATACGCAGTATTTT	many	.	TRBV24-1	TRBJ2-3
CASSPGQGVHEQYF	TGTGCCAGCTCTCCGGGACAGGGCGTCCACGAGCAGTACTTC	.	TRBD1	TRBV19	TRBJ2-7
CASSEALTGGYGYTF	TGTGCCAGCAGTGAAGCGCTAACAGGGGGCTATGGCTACACCTTC	.	TRBD1	TRBV6-1	TRBJ1-2
CASSGGGTDTQYF	TGTGCCAGCAGTGGGGGAGGGACAGATACGCAGTATTTT	.	TRBD2	TRBV7-3	TRBJ2-3
CASSKDNGNTIYF	TGTGCCAGCAGCAAAGATAATGGAAACACCATATATTTT	.	.	TRBV21-1	TRBJ1-3
CASSHSTGGYSYGYTF	TGTGCCAGCAGCCACTCGACAGGGGGCTATAGCTATGGCTACACCTTC	few	TRBD1	TRBV5-8	TRBJ1-2